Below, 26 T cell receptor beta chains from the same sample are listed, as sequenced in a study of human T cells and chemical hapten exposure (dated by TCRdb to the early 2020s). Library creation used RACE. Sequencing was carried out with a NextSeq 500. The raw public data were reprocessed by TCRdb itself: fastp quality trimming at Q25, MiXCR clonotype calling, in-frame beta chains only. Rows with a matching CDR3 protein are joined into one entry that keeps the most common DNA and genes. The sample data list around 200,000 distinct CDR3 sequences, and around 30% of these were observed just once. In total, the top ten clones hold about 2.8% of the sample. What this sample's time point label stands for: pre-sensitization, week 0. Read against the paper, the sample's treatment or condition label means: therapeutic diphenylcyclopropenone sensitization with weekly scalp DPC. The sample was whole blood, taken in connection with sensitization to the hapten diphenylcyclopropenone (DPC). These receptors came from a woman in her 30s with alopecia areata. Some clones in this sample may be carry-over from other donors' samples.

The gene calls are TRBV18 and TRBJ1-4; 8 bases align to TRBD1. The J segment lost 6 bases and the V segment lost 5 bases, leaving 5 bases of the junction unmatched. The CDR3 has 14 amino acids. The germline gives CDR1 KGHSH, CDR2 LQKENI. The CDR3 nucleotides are TGTGCCAGCTCAGCTACAGGGGGTGATGAAAAACTGTTTTTT. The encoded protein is CASSATGGDEKLFF.

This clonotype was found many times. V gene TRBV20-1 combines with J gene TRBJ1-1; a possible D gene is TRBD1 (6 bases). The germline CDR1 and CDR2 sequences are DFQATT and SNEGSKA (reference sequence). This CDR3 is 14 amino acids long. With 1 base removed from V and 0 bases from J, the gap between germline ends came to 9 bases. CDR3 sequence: CSARVGHLNTEAFF. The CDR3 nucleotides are TGCAGTGCTAGAGTGGGACATTTGAACACTGAAGCTTTCTTT.

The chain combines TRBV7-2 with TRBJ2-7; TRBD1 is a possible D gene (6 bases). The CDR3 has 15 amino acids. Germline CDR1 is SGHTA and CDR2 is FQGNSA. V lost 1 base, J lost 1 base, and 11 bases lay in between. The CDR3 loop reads CASSLVWDTSYEQYF. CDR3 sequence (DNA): TGTGCCAGCAGCTTAGTATGGGACACGTCCTACGAGCAGTACTTC. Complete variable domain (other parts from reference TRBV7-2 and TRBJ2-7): GAGVSQSPSNKVTEKGKDVELRCDPISGHTALYWYRQSLGQGLEFLIYFQGNSAPDKSGLPSDRFSAERTGGSVSTLTIQRTQQEDSAVYLCASSLVWDTSYEQYFGPGTRLTVT.

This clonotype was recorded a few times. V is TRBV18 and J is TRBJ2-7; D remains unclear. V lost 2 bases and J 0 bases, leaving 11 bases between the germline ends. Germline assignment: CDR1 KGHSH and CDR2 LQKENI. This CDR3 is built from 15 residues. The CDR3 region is CASSPNGGSSYEQYF. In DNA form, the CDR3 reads TGTGCCAGCTCACCAAACGGTGGCAGCTCCTACGAGCAGTACTTC. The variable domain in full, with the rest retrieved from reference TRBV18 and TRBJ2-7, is NAGVMQNPRHLVRRRGQEARLRCSPMKGHSHVYWYRQLPEEGLKFMVYLQKENIIDESGMPKERFSAEFPKEGPSILRIQQVVRGDSAAYFCASSPNGGSSYEQYFGPGTRLTVT.

CDR3 nucleotide sequence: TGCAGTGCTAGATTGGGGGAGGACCAGCCCCAGCATTTT. Protein product: CSARLGEDQPQHF. V is TRBV20-1 and J is TRBJ1-5; possibly TRBD1 for D (5 bases). This CDR3 region has 13 residues. Looked up from germline, CDR1 is DFQATT and CDR2 is SNEGSKA (reference sequence). V shed 2 bases and J shed 7 bases, with 12 bases lying between them.

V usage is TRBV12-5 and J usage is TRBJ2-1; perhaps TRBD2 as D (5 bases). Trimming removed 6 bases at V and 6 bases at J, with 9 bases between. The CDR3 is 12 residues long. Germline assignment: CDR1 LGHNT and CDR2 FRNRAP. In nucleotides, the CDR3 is TGTGCTAGTGGCCGGAGGCGCAATGAGCAGTTCTTC. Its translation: CASGRRRNEQFF.

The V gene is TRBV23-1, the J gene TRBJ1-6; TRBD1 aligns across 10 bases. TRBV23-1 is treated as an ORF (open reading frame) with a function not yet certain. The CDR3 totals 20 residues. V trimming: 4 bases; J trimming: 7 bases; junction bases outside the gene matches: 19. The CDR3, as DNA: TGCGCCAGCAGTCTTGCTGGGGACAGGGGCCGCCGGAGGCTAAATTCACCCCTCCACTTT. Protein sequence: CASSLAGDRGRRRLNSPLHF.

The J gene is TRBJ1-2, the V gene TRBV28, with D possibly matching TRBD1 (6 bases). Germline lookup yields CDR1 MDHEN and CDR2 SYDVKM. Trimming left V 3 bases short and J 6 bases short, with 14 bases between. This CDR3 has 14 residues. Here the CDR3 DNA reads TGTGCCAGCAGTTTGGTCGGGGGCATGAATGGCTACACCTTC. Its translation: CASSLVGGMNGYTF.

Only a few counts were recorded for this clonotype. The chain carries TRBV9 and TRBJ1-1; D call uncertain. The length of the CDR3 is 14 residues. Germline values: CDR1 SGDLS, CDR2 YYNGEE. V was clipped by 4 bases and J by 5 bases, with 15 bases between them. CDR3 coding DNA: TGTGCCAGCAGCTCCACCCTGGCTAGGACTGAAGCTTTCTTT. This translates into CASSSTLARTEAFF.

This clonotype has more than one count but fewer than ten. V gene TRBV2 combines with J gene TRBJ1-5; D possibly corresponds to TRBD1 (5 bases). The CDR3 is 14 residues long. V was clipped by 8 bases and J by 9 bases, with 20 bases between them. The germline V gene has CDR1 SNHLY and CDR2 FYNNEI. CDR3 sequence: CASRRDPGGGPQHF. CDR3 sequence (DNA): TGTGCCAGCCGCCGGGACCCCGGTGGGGGGCCCCAGCATTTT.

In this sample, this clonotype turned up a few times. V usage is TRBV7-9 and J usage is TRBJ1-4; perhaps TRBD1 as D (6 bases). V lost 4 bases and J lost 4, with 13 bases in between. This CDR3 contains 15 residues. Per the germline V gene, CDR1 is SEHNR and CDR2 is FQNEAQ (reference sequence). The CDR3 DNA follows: TGTGCCAGCAGCTCCCGGACAGTTCGTAATGAAAAACTGTTTTTT. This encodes CASSSRTVRNEKLFF.

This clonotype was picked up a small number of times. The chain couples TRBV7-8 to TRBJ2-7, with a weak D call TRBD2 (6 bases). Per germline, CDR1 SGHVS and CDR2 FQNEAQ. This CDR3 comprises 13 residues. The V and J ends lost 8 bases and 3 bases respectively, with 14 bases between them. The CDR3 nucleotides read TGTGCCAGCGGGGTATGGGGGGACTACGAGCAGTACTTC. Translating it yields CASGVWGDYEQYF.

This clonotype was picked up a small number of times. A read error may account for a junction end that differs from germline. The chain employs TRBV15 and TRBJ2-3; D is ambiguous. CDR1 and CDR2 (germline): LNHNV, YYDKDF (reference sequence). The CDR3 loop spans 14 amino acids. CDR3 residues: CATSRDKGTDTQYF. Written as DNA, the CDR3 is TGTGCCACCAGCAGAGATAAGGGCACGGATACGCAGTATTTT.

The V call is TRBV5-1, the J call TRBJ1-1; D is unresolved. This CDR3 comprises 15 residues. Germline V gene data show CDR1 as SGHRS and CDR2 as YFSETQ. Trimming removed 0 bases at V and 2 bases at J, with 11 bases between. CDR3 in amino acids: CASSLAAIGNTEAFF. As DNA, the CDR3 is TGCGCCAGCAGCTTGGCGGCGATCGGAAACACTGAAGCTTTCTTT.

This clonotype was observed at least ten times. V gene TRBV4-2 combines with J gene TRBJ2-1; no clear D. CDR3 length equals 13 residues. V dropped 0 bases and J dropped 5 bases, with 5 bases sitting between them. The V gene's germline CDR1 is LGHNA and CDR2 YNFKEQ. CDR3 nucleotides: TGTGCCAGCAGCCAAGATACGAACAATGAGCAGTTCTTC. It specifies CASSQDTNNEQFF.

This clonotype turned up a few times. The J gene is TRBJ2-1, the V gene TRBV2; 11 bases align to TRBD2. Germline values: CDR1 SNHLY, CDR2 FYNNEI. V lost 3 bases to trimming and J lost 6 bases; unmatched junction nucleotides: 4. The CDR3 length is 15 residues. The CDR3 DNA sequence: TGTGCCAGCAGTGAGCTAGCGGGAGGCGGCAATGAGCAGTTCTTC. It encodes CASSELAGGGNEQFF.

The CDR3 bases are TGTGCCAGCAGTTCGGGACTTTCCTACGAGCAGTACTTC. It is translated as CASSSGLSYEQYF. This chain connects TRBV28 to TRBJ2-7, with a possible D match to TRBD2 (6 bases). The germline CDR1 and CDR2 sequences are MDHEN and SYDVKM. The CDR3 loop spans 13 amino acids. The V end lost 4 bases, the J end lost 1 base, and 8 bases lay between the germline ends. Complete variable domain (other parts from reference TRBV28 and TRBJ2-7): DVKVTQSSRYLVKRTGEKVFLECVQDMDHENMFWYRQDPGLGLRLIYFSYDVKMKEKGDIPEGYSVSREKKERFSLILESASTNQTSMYLCASSSGLSYEQYFGPGTRLTVT.

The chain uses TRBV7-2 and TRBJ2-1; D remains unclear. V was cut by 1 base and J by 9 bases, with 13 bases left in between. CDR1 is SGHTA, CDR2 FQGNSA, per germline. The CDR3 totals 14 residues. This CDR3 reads CASSLEPIIGEQFF. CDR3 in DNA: TGTGCCAGCAGCTTAGAACCGATTATTGGTGAGCAGTTCTTC.

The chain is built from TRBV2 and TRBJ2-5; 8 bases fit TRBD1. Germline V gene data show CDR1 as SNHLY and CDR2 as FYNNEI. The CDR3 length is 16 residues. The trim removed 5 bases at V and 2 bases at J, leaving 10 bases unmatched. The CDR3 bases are TGTGCCAGCAGTCTCCTGGGGACAGGAAAACAAGAGACCCAGTACTTC. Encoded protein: CASSLLGTGKQETQYF.

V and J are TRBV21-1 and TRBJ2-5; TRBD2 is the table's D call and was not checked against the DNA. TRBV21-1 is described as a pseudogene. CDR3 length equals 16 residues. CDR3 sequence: CASSSGRMPPQETQYF. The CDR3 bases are TGTGCCAGCAGCAGCGGACGGATGCCTCCCCAAGAGACCCAGTACTTC.

This CDR3 is CSASSRDRRTNEKLFF. For the CDR3, the DNA is TGCAGTGCTAGTTCCCGGGACCGACGAACTAATGAAAAACTGTTTTTT. The gene calls are TRBV20-1 and TRBJ1-4, with a possible D match to TRBD1 (5 bases). V shed 3 bases and J shed 1 base, with 15 bases lying between them. The CDR3 totals 16 residues. Germline values: CDR1 DFQATT, CDR2 SNEGSKA (reference sequence).

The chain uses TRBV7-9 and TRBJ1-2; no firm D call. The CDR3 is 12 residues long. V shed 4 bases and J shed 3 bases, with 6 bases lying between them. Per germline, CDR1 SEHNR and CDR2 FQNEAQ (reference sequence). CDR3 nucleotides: TGTGCCAGCAGCTGGCGGGACTATGGCTACACCTTC. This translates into CASSWRDYGYTF.

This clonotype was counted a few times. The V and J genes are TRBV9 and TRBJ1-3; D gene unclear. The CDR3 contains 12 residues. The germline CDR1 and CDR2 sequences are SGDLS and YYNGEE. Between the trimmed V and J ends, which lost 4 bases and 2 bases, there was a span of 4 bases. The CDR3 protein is CASSQTGNTIYF. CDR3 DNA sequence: TGTGCCAGCAGCCAGACTGGAAACACCATATATTTT.

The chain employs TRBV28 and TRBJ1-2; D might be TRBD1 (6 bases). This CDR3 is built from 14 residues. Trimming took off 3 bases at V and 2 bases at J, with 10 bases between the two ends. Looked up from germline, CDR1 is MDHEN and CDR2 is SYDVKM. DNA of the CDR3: TGTGCCAGCAGTTTCCAGGGGATAAACTATGGCTACACCTTC. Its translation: CASSFQGINYGYTF.

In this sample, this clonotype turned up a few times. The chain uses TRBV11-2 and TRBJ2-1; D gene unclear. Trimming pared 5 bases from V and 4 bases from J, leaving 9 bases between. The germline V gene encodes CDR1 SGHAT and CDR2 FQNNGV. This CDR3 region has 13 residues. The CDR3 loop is CASSVGLYNEQFF. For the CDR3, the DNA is TGTGCCAGCAGCGTAGGGCTTTACAATGAGCAGTTCTTC.

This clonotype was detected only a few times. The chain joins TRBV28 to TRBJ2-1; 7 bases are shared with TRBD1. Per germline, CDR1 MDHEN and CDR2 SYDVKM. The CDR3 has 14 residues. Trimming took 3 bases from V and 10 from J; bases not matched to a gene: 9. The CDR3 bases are TGTGCCAGCAGTTTTACCCCCCGGACAGGCGAGCAGTTCTTC. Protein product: CASSFTPRTGEQFF. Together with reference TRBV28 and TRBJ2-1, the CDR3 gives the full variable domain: DVKVTQSSRYLVKRTGEKVFLECVQDMDHENMFWYRQDPGLGLRLIYFSYDVKMKEKGDIPEGYSVSREKKERFSLILESASTNQTSMYLCASSFTPRTGEQFFGPGTRLTVL.